Detailed here is one TCR beta chain. This clonotype was observed a handful of times. It has no known antigen specificity. This CDR3 is missing its conserved last phenylalanine or tryptophan, likely due to a read error. Without any cell sorting, total RNA and DNA were extracted together from about 20-30 mg of bulk tissue using the AllPrep DNA/RNA mini kit. Surgical resection was performed in China between late 2015 and March 2016 on about 5 patients with histopathologically diagnosed primary liver carcinoma. Patients had chronic HBV infection and were treatment-naive at sampling. Each tumor was sampled at five spatially separated regions: the tumor centre plus the superior, inferior, left-lateral and right-lateral poles. Histological examination found more than 75% viable tumor cells in every tumor sample. Fresh tumor and adjacent tissue pieces were bisected, with one half stored in RNAlater at -80 degrees C and the other half sent for histology.

This record belongs to a study of tumor-infiltrating lymphocytes in primary liver carcinoma listed by TCRdb under 2017. Regarding the complete study: Hepatocellular carcinoma (four) or combined HCC and intrahepatic cholangiocarcinoma (one) was present in the five patients, who were three men and two women aged 30 to 69 years. The five patients had tumors staged T1-T3 N0M0, with maximum diameters ranging from about 4.2 to 10 cm. Roughly 3.5 to 7.5 million productive TCRbeta reads were obtained per sample, and no significant difference in read depth was found between tissue types. For each liver tumor, the study sampled five regions along with adjacent normal tissue and blood, and applied TCRbeta repertoire sequencing, expression microarrays and whole-exome sequencing. A total of 35 or so specimens from 5 patients underwent TCRbeta repertoire sequencing, comprising some 25 tumor regions, 5 adjacent noncancerous liver tissues and 5 peripheral blood samples. To link TCRbeta repertoire diversity to the local molecular phenotype, the 20 to 30 tumor region samples were profiled with Agilent mRNA microarrays. High reproducibility was observed for the technical replicate repertoires, with mean shared-clone rates around 0.89 and correlation coefficients above 0.98. What the authors observed across the whole study: Because the samples were bulk and unsorted, CD4+ and CD8+ T cell repertoires could not be compared. Because sequencing covered only the TCR beta chain and unpaired alpha chains were not captured, true repertoire diversity is likely underestimated. Only a few patients were included in the study, and the authors note that the findings should be validated in a larger study. Just about 7.5-24% of top clones turned up in all five regions of a tumor, which suggests spatial heterogeneity among tumor-infiltrating T cells. The top 250 clones made up a significantly larger repertoire fraction in tumors than in blood (p = 0.039). Consistent with antigen-driven expansion, pairs of tumor regions showed higher repertoire overlap (mean roughly 35%) than either tumor-adjacent pairs (approximately 17%) or tumor-blood pairs (around 14%).

The CDR3 is 16 residues long, ends included. The entry retains the CDR3 DNA only, 48 bases that are in frame from base 1. After removal of 4 bases from V and 0 bases from J, the junction retains 4 bases not matched to a gene. CDR1 and CDR2 were assigned from the germline V gene as MDHEN and SYDVKM. A constant-region primer and ProtoScript II reverse transcriptase were used to reverse-transcribe TCRbeta-specific cDNA from around 540 ng total RNA. Three nested multiplex PCR rounds, following a slightly modified ARM-PCR procedure, were used to build the TCRbeta libraries. Multiplex TRBV1-TRBV30 forward primers and a Cbeta reverse primer were used in the first two PCR rounds, each of which was run for approximately 9 cycles. Sample barcodes and Illumina adapters were added in a final 25-cycle PCR with Deep VentR polymerase. Before sequencing, amplicons between 200 and 500 bp were purified from gel using a QIAquick gel extraction kit. TCRbeta amplicons were sequenced on an Illumina HiSeq 2500 with 250-bp paired-end reads. The published analysis was carried out like this. Trimmomatic v0.33 was used to quality-trim the reads, and FLASH v1.2.11 was used to merge paired reads so that full CDR3 sequences could be recovered. V, D and J germline segments were assigned to the rearranged TCRbeta sequences by MiGEC v1.2.1b. Clonotype statistics, along with Shannon-Wiener diversity indices, were calculated using VDJtools v1.0.0. To reduce sampling bias, subsequent analyses other than the diversity analysis used only the 250 most abundant clonotypes in each sample. TCRdb cleaned the public reads at Q25 with fastp, built clones with MiXCR and kept in-frame beta chains. Each CDR3 protein gets just one entry, which takes the most common genes and DNA from the rows behind it. Clone size and V and J calls follow TCRdb, not the original study. The sample includes around 120,000 distinct CDR3 sequences, with less than 80% observed a single time. The top ten hold roughly 8.8% of the sample.

The sequencing sample was made of liver tumor tissue from sampling region 1. According to the study, the label for this sample's cell subset or site signals: tumor region T1, superior pole. The V and J segments used are TRBV28 and TRBJ2-1, with 9 bases aligning to TRBD2. This sequence originates from a woman aged 60-75 years with primary liver carcinoma and hepatitis B virus infection. The CDR3 has the sequence CASSSPAGGSYNEQFL. The DNA sequence is given as TGTGCCAGCAGTTCTCCAGCGGGAGGCTCCTACAATGAGCAGTTCCTC.